The sequence of this T cell receptor beta chain was determined in a study of blood T cell repertoires in COVID-19 (dated by TCRdb to 2018 to 2020). Broadly, across the study: The collaborator samples originated in the United States, Italy and Spain and spanned the acute and convalescent phases of COVID-19. The prospective study material was composed of cDNA or gDNA derived from T cells, B-cell-depleted T cells, or PBMCs. Subjects who had been exposed to COVID-19, were actively infected with it, or had recovered from it provided the deeply sampled blood TCRbeta repertoires that made up the dataset. The repertoires were released in a freely available public database meant as a resource for research on the immune response to SARS-CoV-2. Samples came from the ongoing ImmuneRACE study (first 160 participants) plus 1,254 subjects from 6 global collaborators. The sample metadata nearly always contained a de-identified subject ID, COVID-19 status, age in years and sex. HLA class I and class II types, where available, came from metadata supplied by the sample provider rather than from assay-based typing.

Collaborating institutions collected whole blood in K2EDTA tubes following their own protocols. For TCRbeta analysis, collaborators shipped samples as frozen whole blood, isolated PBMCs, or DNA extracted from either of those sample types. This clone was counted a few times. Its specific antigen is unknown. The sample holds no much larger clone one base away, and base qualities are not on file. Overall study outcomes, separate from this receptor: How much clinical and demographic metadata was included differed by source and by participant, and the metadata was provided uncurated.

TCRbeta CDR3 regions were amplified from genomic DNA using the immunoSEQ Assay, a bias-controlled multiplex PCR. Processing in the source paper ran as follows. The number of nucleated cells in each sample was estimated by amplification of reference gene primers within the assay. Sequence reads were collapsed and filtered to measure the absolute abundance of every unique TCRbeta CDR3 rearrangement. Productive Simpson clonality was computed per sample as the square root of Simpson's diversity index over productive rearrangements. The source is immuneACCESS, and TCRdb retained only in-frame sequences with V and J called. Part of the clones is not carried over; for the studies checked, unresolved V genes explain less than half of this, and the remainder is unexplained. That table supplies the V and J calls and clone size; D and trimming were determined from the DNA. In all, the sample holds some 400,000 clones, and around nine tenths of those were seen once. The ten largest account for about 2.9% of the sample.

A distance of 11 bases separates the germline ends of V and J, which lose 7 bases and 7 bases respectively. Reading the germline V gene gives CDR1 SNHLY and CDR2 FYNNEI. The CDR3 starts with the cysteine, ends with the phenylalanine, and has 13 residues. Of the read, only the CDR3 DNA is kept; its 39 bases are in frame from base 1. The receptor was isolated from a human donor in a cohort sampled during active COVID-19. This chain joins TRBV2 to TRBJ1-6, with the D segment identity uncertain. The sample consisted of peripheral blood. The CDR3 protein: CASNVLANSPLHF. The DNA sequence reads TGTGCCAGCAACGTCCTGGCCAATTCACCCCTCCACTTT.